This T cell receptor beta chain was sequenced for a study of blood T cell repertoires in COVID-19. On the study more broadly: Spain, Italy and the United States supplied samples that represented acute and convalescent COVID-19. T cells, B-cell-depleted T cells, or PBMCs provided the cDNA or gDNA that served as material.

Authors' methods: It was from reference gene primer amplification that nucleated cell counts were estimated. Sequenced by immunoSEQ multiplex PCR; TCRdb stores in-frame clones only, minus some. The V and J calls and clone size are taken from that table; D and trimming were inferred from the DNA. Here the sample spans tens of thousands of clones, approximately 78% being singletons. Germline CDR1 reads MNHEY; CDR2 reads SMNVEV (reference sequence). V was clipped by 6 bases and J by 5 bases; unmatched bases: 3. The CDR3 totals 15 residues. This TCR was sampled from a human donor in a cohort sampled during active COVID-19. This sequence joins TRBV27 and TRBJ2-1; 14 bases line up with TRBD2. The sample taken for sequencing was peripheral blood. CDR3 DNA sequence: TGTGCCAGCAGCGGACTAGCGGGGGGCCACAATGAGCAGTTCTTC. It encodes CASSGLAGGHNEQFF.